One sample yielded the 21 T cell receptor beta chains listed below, sequenced in a study of vaccination effects on CD4 cells after COVID-19. Following a roughly 9-day culture, CD4+ T cells were purified. The participants, recipients of two vaccine doses, got either BNT162b2 or mRNA-1273. Generated by immunoSEQ multiplex PCR, the TCRdb table keeps only in-frame clones and is missing some. The sample holds fewer than 60,000 clones, 78% seen once. These TCRs' antigens remain unknown. Sequencing used CD4+ T cells from PBMCs cultured without peptide, obtained after COVID-19 vaccination. These receptors all come from a human donor who received a COVID-19 vaccine.

The J gene is TRBJ2-7, the V gene TRBV7-2, with TRBD1 matching over 8 bases. This CDR3 region has 14 residues. The germline gives CDR1 SGHTA, CDR2 FQGNSA. With V trimmed by 4 bases and J by 7 bases, 9 bases remained unmatched. The CDR3 DNA follows: TGTGCCAGCAGCTCAGGGACAGGACCAAAGGAGCAGTACTTC. Protein sequence: CASSSGTGPKEQYF.

The table lists this clone with a few counts. The chain employs TRBV5-1 and TRBJ1-5, with D perhaps matching TRBD1 (5 bases). The CDR3 consists of 15 residues. Trimming pared 0 bases from V and 0 bases from J, leaving 7 bases between. Germline lookup yields CDR1 SGHRS and CDR2 YFSETQ. The CDR3 DNA is TGCGCCAGCAGCTTGGATGGGGGTAGCAATCAGCCCCAGCATTTT. Amino acid sequence: CASSLDGGSNQPQHF.

The chain combines TRBV28 with TRBJ2-3, with D possibly TRBD1 on 6 matching bases. Trimming removed 3 bases from V and 2 bases from J, with 9 bases in between. Germline CDR1 MDHEN, CDR2 SYDVKM. The CDR3 totals 14 residues. The CDR3 DNA reads as TGTGCCAGCAGTTTTCAGGGGTTCACAGATACGCAGTATTTT. This translates into CASSFQGFTDTQYF.

This CDR3 reads CAWSARRTDTQYF. In DNA, the CDR3 is TGTGCCTGGAGCGCCCGGAGGACAGATACGCAGTATTTT. The chain joins TRBV30 to TRBJ2-3; possibly TRBD2 for D (5 bases). V lost 3 bases to trimming and J lost 3 bases, with 10 bases between them. CDR1 and CDR2 (germline): GTSNPN, SVGIG (reference sequence). The CDR3 loop spans 13 amino acids.

The V and J genes are TRBV28 and TRBJ2-7; TRBD1 agrees at 9 bases. Germline-derived CDR1 and CDR2 are MDHEN and SYDVKM. The CDR3 loop spans 13 amino acids. Unmatched junction bases numbered 8, after V lost 8 bases and J lost 6 bases. This CDR3 reads CASYRQGVFEQYF. As DNA, the CDR3 is TGTGCCAGCTATAGACAGGGGGTTTTCGAGCAGTACTTC.

The CDR3 loop reads CASSNRGGPLGYTF. The DNA for the CDR3 is TGTGCCAGCAGCAACAGGGGAGGGCCACTTGGCTACACCTTC. V usage is TRBV7-2 and J usage is TRBJ1-2; 7 nucleotides line up with TRBD1. Unmatched junction bases numbered 10, after V lost 5 bases and J lost 7 bases. The CDR3 covers 14 residues. Germline values: CDR1 SGHTA, CDR2 FQGNSA.

This clone was observed a single time. The gene calls are TRBV24-1 and TRBJ1-4; TRBD1 matches at 8 bases. The V gene's germline CDR1 is KGHDR and CDR2 SFDVKD. CDR3 size: 17 residues. The V and J ends lost 3 bases and 3 bases, in that order; junction bases with no gene match: 8. Here the CDR3 DNA reads TGTGCCACCAGTGATCGAACCGACAGGGGAGCTAATGAAAAACTGTTTTTT. This encodes CATSDRTDRGANEKLFF.

CDR3 nucleotide sequence: TGTGCCAGCAGTTACGGGGCAAAGACTAACTATGGCTACACCTTC. As protein: CASSYGAKTNYGYTF. The chain has TRBV6-5 and TRBJ1-2; possibly TRBD1 for D (5 bases). The V end lost 2 bases, the J end lost 0 bases, and 10 bases lay between the germline ends. Germline V gene sequence: CDR1 MNHEY, CDR2 SVGAGI. The CDR3 runs 15 residues.

V gene TRBV5-4 combines with J gene TRBJ2-3; D not resolved. Trimming removed 2 bases from V and 5 bases from J, with 18 bases in between. The CDR3 runs to 16 residues. Per germline, CDR1 SGHNT and CDR2 YYREEE (reference sequence). This CDR3 is CASSFTRAAVGDTQYF. CDR3 DNA: TGTGCCAGCAGCTTTACCCGGGCCGCAGTGGGAGATACGCAGTATTTT.

This clone was detected only once. The genes are TRBV28 and TRBJ1-4; no definite D call. CDR3 size: 15 residues. V lost 4 bases and J 0 bases, leaving 9 bases between the germline ends. Germline CDR1 and CDR2: MDHEN and SYDVKM. CDR3 bases: TGTGCCAGCAGTTCGTCAGGTGCAACTAATGAAAAACTGTTTTTT. Protein product: CASSSSGATNEKLFF. Full variable domain (outside the CDR3, taken from reference TRBV28 and TRBJ1-4): DVKVTQSSRYLVKRTGEKVFLECVQDMDHENMFWYRQDPGLGLRLIYFSYDVKMKEKGDIPEGYSVSREKKERFSLILESASTNQTSMYLCASSSSGATNEKLFFGSGTQLSVL.

The rearrangement joins TRBV4-2 to TRBJ2-2; 11 bases agree with TRBD2. V was pared by 4 bases and J by 2 bases, with 12 bases of the junction left unmatched. Looked up from germline, CDR1 is LGHNA and CDR2 is YNFKEQ. This CDR3 has 19 amino acids. The CDR3 coding sequence is TGTGCCAGCAGCCCCCCACCCTCCGGGACTAGCGGTAACACCGGGGAGCTGTTTTTT. This codes for CASSPPPSGTSGNTGELFF.

This rearrangement joins TRBV19 to TRBJ2-2; no definite D call. Trimming removed 2 bases from V and 4 bases from J, with 14 bases in between. Germline V gives CDR1 LNHDA, CDR2 SQIVND (reference sequence). This CDR3 comprises 16 residues. The CDR3 DNA reads TGTGCCAGTAGTATAAAAGCGACGGTGGGCACCGGGGAGCTGTTTTTT. This translates into CASSIKATVGTGELFF.

This clone was detected only once. The chain employs TRBV30 and TRBJ1-2; D is unclear. Trimming cost V 0 bases and J 3 bases, with 5 bases left between them. Germline CDR1 is GTSNPN and CDR2 is SVGIG (reference sequence). CDR3 length: 12 amino acids. CDR3 nucleotides: TGTGCCTGGAGTGTAGGGCACTATGGCTACACCTTC. This sequence encodes CAWSVGHYGYTF. Based on the CDR3 plus reference TRBV30 and TRBJ1-2, the full variable domain is SQTIHQWPATLVQPVGSPLSLECTVEGTSNPNLYWYRQAAGRGLQLLFYSVGIGQISSEVPQNLSASRPQDRQFILSSKKLLLSDSGFYLCAWSVGHYGYTFGSGTRLTVV.

Here the CDR3 reads CASTSGQGAFEQYF. CDR3 nucleotides: TGTGCCAGCACCTCCGGACAGGGGGCTTTCGAGCAGTACTTC. The chain recombines TRBV4-2 with TRBJ2-7; 11 bases line up with TRBD1. CDR1 and CDR2 (germline): LGHNA, YNFKEQ. The length of the CDR3 is 14 residues. The V segment lost 7 bases and the J segment 6 bases; nucleotides outside the gene matches: 8.

The rearrangement uses TRBV20-1 and TRBJ1-6, with D unresolved. The length of the CDR3 is 14 residues. Germline V gene data show CDR1 as DFQATT and CDR2 as SNEGSKA (reference sequence). V was pared by 3 bases and J by 2 bases, with 8 bases between. The CDR3 loop reads CSASTGPYNSPLHF. In DNA form, the CDR3 reads TGCAGTGCTAGTACCGGCCCCTATAATTCACCCCTCCACTTT.

V usage is TRBV5-4 and J usage is TRBJ2-1; a weak D match, TRBD2 (6 bases). Germline V lookup: CDR1 SGHNT, CDR2 YYREEE (reference sequence). CDR3 size: 16 residues. V lost 4 bases and J lost 8, with 22 bases in between. The CDR3 DNA sequence: TGTGCCAGCAGCGTTGGGTCTTCGGGAGCGAGGGATGAGCAGTTCTTC. This encodes CASSVGSSGARDEQFF.

The chain joins TRBV5-4 to TRBJ2-2; the match to TRBD1 covers 9 bases. In germline, CDR1 is SGHNT, CDR2 YYREEE (reference sequence). This CDR3 spans 15 amino acids. After removal of 4 bases from V and 5 bases from J, the junction contained 6 bases not matched to a gene. CDR3 in DNA: TGTGCCAGCAGCCCTGGACAGGGGAAAACCGGGGAGCTGTTTTTT. This sequence encodes CASSPGQGKTGELFF. Full variable domain (missing parts from reference TRBV5-4 and TRBJ2-2): ETGVTQSPTHLIKTRGQQVTLRCSSQSGHNTVSWYQQALGQGPQFIFQYYREEENGRGNFPPRFSGLQFPNYSSELNVNALELDDSALYLCASSPGQGKTGELFFGEGSRLTVL.

The chain joins TRBV5-1 to TRBJ1-3; 8 bases are shared with TRBD1. The germline gives CDR1 SGHRS, CDR2 YFSETQ. V trimming: 0 bases; J trimming: 2 bases; junction bases outside the gene matches: 7. The CDR3 length is 17 residues. The CDR3: CASSLGQGKVAGNTIYF. The CDR3 nucleotides are TGCGCCAGCAGCTTGGGACAGGGGAAGGTAGCTGGAAACACCATATATTTT.

A single count supports this clone. The chain couples TRBV15 to TRBJ1-6; 8 nucleotides match TRBD1. Trimming took 5 bases from V and 7 from J; bases not matched to a gene: 7. Germline V gene lookup returns CDR1 LNHNV and CDR2 YYDKDF (reference sequence). This CDR3 comprises 15 residues. The CDR3 sequence is CATSPRQGQNSPLHF. CDR3 coding DNA: TGTGCCACCAGCCCTAGACAGGGGCAGAATTCACCCCTCCACTTT.

This chain joins TRBV11-2 and TRBJ2-3; TRBD2 matches at 8 bases. The CDR3 runs to 17 residues. Trimming cost V 4 bases and J 4 bases; bases outside gene matches: 13. Germline CDR1 SGHAT, CDR2 FQNNGV. CDR3 in DNA: TGTGCCAGCAGCTATTTTAGCGGGGCCGTGGGTCCAGATACGCAGTATTTT. Its protein is CASSYFSGAVGPDTQYF.

The chain carries TRBV24-1 and TRBJ1-1; TRBD1 might be the D (5 bases). Germline V gene sequence: CDR1 KGHDR, CDR2 SFDVKD. Trimming cost V 1 base and J 4 bases, with 9 bases left between them. The CDR3 runs to 14 residues. In DNA form, the CDR3 reads TGTGCCACCAGTGATTTTAAGGGGATCACTGAAGCTTTCTTT. Protein: CATSDFKGITEAFF.